The TCR beta chain described here comes from a study of control samples from healthy donors and cancer patients. This CDR3 region has 13 residues. V was clipped by 2 bases and J by 5 bases, with 10 bases between them. In germline, CDR1 is SGHRS, CDR2 YFSETQ. Sequencing was performed with immunoSEQ multiplex PCR; in TCRdb, only in-frame clones are kept and a portion is missing. The table includes some 82,000 clones, approximately 80% detected once. The genes are TRBV5-1 and TRBJ2-5, with D tentatively TRBD2 (5 bases). What was sequenced was PBMCs. The TCR comes from a man aged 60 to 69 with head and neck cancer. The CDR3 region has the DNA TGCGCCAGCAGCTTCGAGGGCGTGGAGACCCAGTACTTC. Encoded protein: CASSFEGVETQYF. The entire variable domain, with the rest obtained from reference TRBV5-1 and TRBJ2-5, is as follows: KAGVTQTPRYLIKTRGQQVTLSCSPISGHRSVSWYQQTPGQGLQFLFEYFSETQRNKGNFPGRFSGRQFSNSRSEMNVSTLELGDSALYLCASSFEGVETQYFGPGTRLLVL.